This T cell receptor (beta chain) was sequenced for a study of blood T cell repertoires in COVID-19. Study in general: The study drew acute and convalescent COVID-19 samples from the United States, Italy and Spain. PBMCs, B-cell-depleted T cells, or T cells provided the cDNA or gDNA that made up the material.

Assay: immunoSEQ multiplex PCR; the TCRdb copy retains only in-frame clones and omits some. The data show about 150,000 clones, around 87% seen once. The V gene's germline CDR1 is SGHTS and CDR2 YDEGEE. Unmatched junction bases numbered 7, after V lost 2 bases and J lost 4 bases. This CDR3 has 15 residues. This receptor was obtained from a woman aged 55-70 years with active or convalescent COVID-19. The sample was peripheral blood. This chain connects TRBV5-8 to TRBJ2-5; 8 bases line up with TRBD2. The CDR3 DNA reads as TGTGCCAGCAGCTTTTTGCGGGGGGCCTCAGAGACCCAGTACTTC. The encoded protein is CASSFLRGASETQYF.